The 8 T cell receptor beta chains presented below share a single source sample, sequenced in a study of blood T cell repertoires in COVID-19. This table comes from immunoSEQ multiplex PCR, and its TCRdb copy is limited to in-frame clones, with some not included. The table shows 290,000 or so clones, with about 85% occurring only once. The sample taken for sequencing was peripheral blood. The receptors derive from a man aged 18-30 years with active or convalescent COVID-19.

The rearrangement uses TRBV27 and TRBJ2-3; TRBD1 might be the D (5 bases). Germline loops: CDR1 MNHEY, CDR2 SMNVEV (reference sequence). CDR3 length equals 14 residues. With 0 bases removed from V and 5 bases from J, the gap between germline ends came to 9 bases. The CDR3 nucleotides read TGTGCCAGCAGTTTATCCAGGGCCGGAGATACGCAGTATTTT. Its translation is CASSLSRAGDTQYF.

V and J are TRBV6-5 and TRBJ1-5; perhaps TRBD1 as D (6 bases). The CDR3 is made up of 15 amino acids. The V end was cut by 7 bases, the J end by 2 bases, with 15 bases between. CDR1 is MNHEY and CDR2 is SVGAGI in the germline V gene. As DNA, the CDR3 is TGTGCCAGCACCAGGGGACCGTTAGGCAATCAGCCCCAGCATTTT. Translation: CASTRGPLGNQPQHF.

Worth noting for this clone: One junction end disagrees with the germline gene, perhaps due to a read error. V gene TRBV14 combines with J gene TRBJ2-2; weak D call: TRBD1 (5 bases). The germline V gene has CDR1 SGHDN and CDR2 FVKESK. This CDR3 is built from 14 residues. CDR3 sequence (DNA): TGTGCCAGCAGCAAAGACAGATACACCGGGGAGCTGTTTTTT. As protein: CASSKDRYTGELFF.

The V call is TRBV19, the J call TRBJ1-2; 9 nucleotides line up with TRBD1. The V gene end was trimmed by 4 bases and the J gene end by 7 bases; junction bases not matched to a gene: 7. Germline CDR1 reads LNHDA; CDR2 reads SQIVND (reference sequence). This CDR3 has 14 amino acids. CDR3 sequence (DNA): TGTGCCAGTAGTACAACCGGGACAGGGATTGGCTACACCTTC. It translates to CASSTTGTGIGYTF.

The DNA for the CDR3 is TGTGCCAGCGGGGGCAGCGGGGACTACAATGAGCAGTTCTTC. This gives the protein CASGGSGDYNEQFF. The chain employs TRBV6-5 and TRBJ2-1; D possibly corresponds to TRBD2 (7 bases). Trimming shortened V by 8 bases and J by 3 bases, and 14 bases separated the two germline ends. This CDR3 contains 14 residues. Looked up from germline, CDR1 is MNHEY and CDR2 is SVGAGI.

The rearrangement joins TRBV10-3 to TRBJ2-7; no definite D call. This CDR3 region has 16 residues. Germline CDR1 and CDR2: ENHRY and SYGVKD. Trimming removed 3 bases at V and 1 base at J, with 16 bases between. The CDR3 sequence is CAISDPSRYLSYEQYF. The CDR3 region has the DNA TGTGCCATCAGTGACCCATCCAGGTACTTATCCTACGAGCAGTACTTC.

This clone was counted between two and nine times. The J gene is TRBJ2-7, the V gene TRBV18; no clear D gene. Trimming removed 1 base at V and 1 base at J, with 14 bases between. CDR3 length equals 16 residues. The germline V gene encodes CDR1 KGHSH and CDR2 LQKENI. The CDR3: CASSPLPARRSYEQYF. The CDR3 coding sequence is TGTGCCAGCTCACCACTTCCAGCCCGGAGATCCTACGAGCAGTACTTC.

The chain couples TRBV10-1 to TRBJ2-5, with 9 bases lining up with TRBD1. The germline V gene has CDR1 WNHNN and CDR2 SYGVQD (reference sequence). This CDR3 is 14 amino acids long. V dropped 5 bases and J dropped 5; count of bases not matched to a gene: 6. The CDR3 nucleotides are TGCGCCAGCAGTCCCGGGACAGGGTTTGAGACCCAGTACTTC. Translating it yields CASSPGTGFETQYF.